The T cell receptor beta chain described here comes from a study of T cell changes during pregnancy in multiple sclerosis. The V gene's germline CDR1 is SEHNR and CDR2 FQNEAQ (reference sequence). The CDR3 spans 15 residues. The V end was cut by 1 base, the J end by 0 bases, with 9 bases between. Assay: immunoSEQ multiplex PCR; the TCRdb copy retains only in-frame clones and omits some. The data contain more than 55,000 clones, more than 85% of them singletons. This clone was picked up one time. V is TRBV7-9 and J is TRBJ1-1; the D gene is possibly TRBD1 (5 bases). The source of this sequence is a female donor with multiple sclerosis, enrolled in a pregnancy study. Sample: peripheral blood, taken in the first trimester of pregnancy. The CDR3 coding sequence is TGTGCCAGCAGCTTAGTATCAGGGTTGAACACTGAAGCTTTCTTT. The encoded protein is CASSLVSGLNTEAFF.